These 30 T cell receptor beta chains were all obtained from the same sample, sequenced in a study of shared clonotypes between healthy human individuals (dated by TCRdb to about 2020). The method behind the library was the immunoSEQ multiplex PCR assay. TCRdb retrieved this table from immuneACCESS and kept in-frame rearrangements only. Not all clones are present; in checked studies, unresolved V genes account for under half, and no reason is known for the remainder. In this sample the table shows about 2.3 million clones, approximately 95% of which occur a single time. The ten top clones hold 0.35% to 0.5% of the sample. The sample was naive CD4+ T cells from PBMCs. What the cell subset or site label conveys for this sample: CD45RA+ positively selected. The receptor source for this set is a man younger than 30 in good health. Some clones in this sample may be carry-over from other donors' samples.

The chain uses TRBV5-6 and TRBJ2-5, with a possible D match to TRBD2 (5 bases). The germline gives CDR1 SGHDT, CDR2 YYEEEE. The CDR3 is made up of 16 amino acids. The V end lost 5 bases, the J end lost 1 base, and 18 bases lay between the germline ends. Here the CDR3 DNA reads TGTGCCAGCAGAAGAAGAACGAGCGGAGGCCAAGAGACCCAGTACTTC. Translating it yields CASRRRTSGGQETQYF.

The chain carries TRBV2 and TRBJ2-7; TRBD1 aligns across 7 bases. Germline V gives CDR1 SNHLY, CDR2 FYNNEI. V gave up 6 bases and J gave up 1 base; unmatched junction bases: 3. CDR3 length: 13 amino acids. In DNA, the CDR3 is TGTGCCAGCAGACCAGGGGGTTCCTACGAGCAGTACTTC. Protein product: CASRPGGSYEQYF.

The chain is built from TRBV7-9 and TRBJ2-7; D may be TRBD2 (6 bases). CDR3 length equals 15 residues. Trimming cost V 2 bases and J 5 bases, with 16 bases left between them. CDR1 SEHNR and CDR2 FQNEAQ come from the germline V gene (reference sequence). CDR3 protein: CASSLFGGLVNEQYF. The CDR3 DNA follows: TGTGCCAGCAGCTTATTCGGGGGATTAGTCAACGAGCAGTACTTC.

The rearrangement uses TRBV4-2 and TRBJ2-5; D is tentatively TRBD1 or TRBD2 (6 bases each). Germline assignment: CDR1 LGHNA and CDR2 YNFKEQ. This CDR3 has 15 amino acids. Trimming took off 4 bases at V and 3 bases at J, with 15 bases between the two ends. The CDR3 nucleotides are TGTGCCAGCAGCCCGGGGGCACAGGTTGAAGAGACCCAGTACTTC. Protein product: CASSPGAQVEETQYF.

The V call is TRBV6-6, the J call TRBJ2-5; 7 bases are a match to TRBD2. The CDR3 consists of 16 residues. V trimming: 0 bases; J trimming: 3 bases; junction bases outside the gene matches: 7. Germline V gene data show CDR1 as MNHNY and CDR2 as SVGAGI (reference sequence). The DNA for the CDR3 is TGTGCCAGCAGTTACTCCCTAGCGGACAAGAAAGAGACCCAGTACTTC. This encodes CASSYSLADKKETQYF.

This chain links TRBV10-1 with TRBJ2-1; 9 bases match TRBD2. Trimming at V came to 3 bases and at J to 4 bases, leaving 4 bases not matched to a gene. Germline V CDR1 and CDR2: WNHNN, SYGVQD (reference sequence). This CDR3 is built from 15 residues. The CDR3 region has the DNA TGCGCCAGCAGTGAAGGGCTAGCGGGATACAATGAGCAGTTCTTC. This encodes CASSEGLAGYNEQFF.

The CDR3 DNA follows: TGTGCCAGCAGCGAACGCCGCCAGGGATTCCCCTACTACAATGAGCAGTTCTTC. The encoded protein is CASSERRQGFPYYNEQFF. The gene calls are TRBV6-1 and TRBJ2-1, with D tentatively TRBD1 (5 bases). V was trimmed by 6 bases and J by 3 bases, leaving 24 bases between them. CDR3 length: 18 amino acids. In germline, CDR1 is MNHNS, CDR2 SASEGT.

Comment on this clone: Other DNA sequences within the sample encode an identical CDR3. The rearrangement uses TRBV7-9 and TRBJ2-5, with TRBD2 matching 7 bases. The junction had 9 bases not matched to a gene; V was cut back by 5 bases and J by 0 bases. This CDR3 contains 16 residues. CDR1 and CDR2 from the germline V gene are SEHNR and FQNEAQ (reference sequence). CDR3 residues: CASSLRGSGYQETQYF. DNA of the CDR3: TGTGCCAGCAGCCTTCGGGGTAGCGGGTACCAAGAGACCCAGTACTTC.

About this clone: Additional DNA sequences in this sample encode the identical CDR3. The chain is built from TRBV5-1 and TRBJ2-3; a weak D match, TRBD1 (6 bases). CDR3 length: 15 residues. V was cut by 0 bases and J by 5 bases, with 13 bases left in between. Germline V CDR1 and CDR2: SGHRS, YFSETQ. The CDR3 sequence: CASSLAAGVGDTQYF. In DNA, the CDR3 is TGCGCCAGCAGCTTGGCGGCAGGGGTGGGAGATACGCAGTATTTT. Full variable domain (remainder filled in from reference TRBV5-1 and TRBJ2-3): KAGVTQTPRYLIKTRGQQVTLSCSPISGHRSVSWYQQTPGQGLQFLFEYFSETQRNKGNFPGRFSGRQFSNSRSEMNVSTLELGDSALYLCASSLAAGVGDTQYFGPGTRLTVL.

V is TRBV4-1 and J is TRBJ1-5; D possibly corresponds to TRBD1 (6 bases). The germline V gene encodes CDR1 MGHRA and CDR2 YSYEKL. The CDR3 extends over 17 amino acids. V was cut by 4 bases and J by 0 bases, with 16 bases left in between. The CDR3 nucleotides read TGCGCCAGCAGCCCCAAAGCAGGACAGCATAGCAATCAGCCCCAGCATTTT. As protein: CASSPKAGQHSNQPQHF.

The V gene is TRBV6-6, the J gene TRBJ1-1, with D possibly matching TRBD1 (5 bases). The CDR3 consists of 12 residues. Between the trimmed V and J ends, which lost 3 bases and 11 bases, there was a span of 13 bases. The germline CDR1 and CDR2 sequences are MNHNY and SVGAGI (reference sequence). In DNA form, the CDR3 reads TGTGCCAGCAGTTATAATACAGGCGAGGCTTTCTTT. The encoded protein is CASSYNTGEAFF.

As concerns this clone: The sample carries other DNA sequences with the same CDR3. This chain links TRBV5-1 with TRBJ2-5, with a weak D call TRBD1 (6 bases). The germline gives CDR1 SGHRS, CDR2 YFSETQ. V was clipped by 4 bases and J by 2 bases, with 9 bases between them. The CDR3 sequence is 13 residues long. DNA for the CDR3: TGCGCCAGCAGCAGGCAGGGGCAAGAGACCCAGTACTTC. Encoded protein: CASSRQGQETQYF.

V is TRBV27 and J is TRBJ2-5; D is tentatively TRBD1 or TRBD2 (6 bases each). This CDR3 region has 14 residues. Germline-derived CDR1 and CDR2 are MNHEY and SMNVEV (reference sequence). V gave up 8 bases and J gave up 4 bases, with 17 bases separating them. The CDR3: CASRSMGGLETQYF. In nucleotides, the CDR3 is TGTGCCAGCCGCAGTATGGGGGGCTTAGAGACCCAGTACTTC.

The chain joins TRBV28 to TRBJ2-7; no definite D call. Trimming stripped 3 bases from V and 2 bases from J, with 14 bases between. Per germline, CDR1 MDHEN and CDR2 SYDVKM. This CDR3 has 15 residues. CDR3 protein: CASSFGGTLPYEQYF. DNA for the CDR3: TGTGCCAGCAGTTTCGGTGGTACCCTCCCCTACGAGCAGTACTTC.

The CDR3 is CASAYLSGSYEQYF. The CDR3 DNA reads as TGCGCCAGCGCCTACCTCAGCGGGAGCTACGAGCAGTACTTC. The V and J genes are TRBV5-1 and TRBJ2-7; 8 bases are a match to TRBD2. CDR1 and CDR2 from the germline V gene are SGHRS and YFSETQ. V lost 7 bases and J lost 3; bases outside the gene matches: 9. This CDR3 is built from 14 residues. Supplemented by reference TRBV5-1 and TRBJ2-7, the full variable domain reads KAGVTQTPRYLIKTRGQQVTLSCSPISGHRSVSWYQQTPGQGLQFLFEYFSETQRNKGNFPGRFSGRQFSNSRSEMNVSTLELGDSALYLCASAYLSGSYEQYFGPGTRLTVT.

This rearrangement joins TRBV5-6 to TRBJ2-5; 10 bases fit TRBD1. The CDR3 loop spans 15 amino acids. Germline CDR1 reads SGHDT; CDR2 reads YYEEEE. With V trimmed by 2 bases and J by 5 bases, 6 bases remained unmatched. In DNA, the CDR3 is TGTGCCAGCAGCTTCGGACAGGGGGGCAGGGAGACCCAGTACTTC. Translation gives CASSFGQGGRETQYF.

This chain uses TRBV2 with TRBJ1-6; no definite D call. Trimming pared 7 bases from V and 8 bases from J, leaving 6 bases between. Looked up from germline, CDR1 is SNHLY and CDR2 is FYNNEI. This CDR3 has 11 amino acids. The CDR3 reads CASTNYSPLHF. The CDR3 DNA reads as TGTGCCAGCACCAACTATTCACCCCTCCACTTT.

The CDR3 protein is CASRLGGTSGRPEKNIQYF. The CDR3 coding sequence is TGTGCAAGTCGCTTAGGGGGGACTAGCGGGAGACCCGAAAAAAACATTCAGTACTTC. The chain recombines TRBV12-2 with TRBJ2-4; the table gives TRBD2 as D, unverified against the DNA. TRBV12-2 is termed a pseudogene. The CDR3 length is 19 residues.

This clone has more than one count but fewer than ten. The chain has TRBV2 and TRBJ1-4; D might be TRBD1 (5 bases). Per germline, CDR1 SNHLY and CDR2 FYNNEI. The CDR3 has 12 residues. V was trimmed by 0 bases and J by 15 bases, leaving 11 bases between them. DNA of the CDR3: TGTGCCAGCAGTGAAGCGGGACGGGGGTTGTTTTTT. Residues: CASSEAGRGLFF.

The rearrangement uses TRBV14 and TRBJ2-1; 9 nucleotides align to TRBD2. The trim removed 4 bases at V and 9 bases at J, leaving 19 bases unmatched. The CDR3 loop spans 18 amino acids. Germline CDR1 SGHDN, CDR2 FVKESK. This CDR3 is CASSPPRGAGGSSGEQFF. The CDR3 region has the DNA TGTGCCAGCAGCCCCCCGCGGGGAGCGGGAGGATCCTCAGGTGAGCAGTTCTTC.

The chain links TRBV9 to TRBJ2-6; D is tentatively TRBD1 or TRBD2 (5 bases each). Trimming pared 3 bases from V and 3 bases from J, leaving 19 bases between. This CDR3 has 18 amino acids. CDR1 SGDLS and CDR2 YYNGEE come from the germline V gene. The CDR3 DNA sequence: TGTGCCAGCAGCGGGTTGGCAGGGTCGGGAATTGGGGCCAACGTCCTGACTTTC. Translated: CASSGLAGSGIGANVLTF.

The gene calls are TRBV5-1 and TRBJ2-1; TRBD2 matches at 13 bases. The CDR3 length is 19 residues. The junction had 10 bases not matched to a gene; V was cut back by 2 bases and J by 2 bases. CDR1 and CDR2 (germline): SGHRS, YFSETQ. This CDR3 is CASSFSGTSGTLTYNEQFF. In nucleotides, the CDR3 is TGCGCCAGCAGCTTTTCCGGGACTAGCGGGACGCTTACCTACAATGAGCAGTTCTTC.

This clone was seen a single time. J is TRBJ2-7 and V is TRBV28; no firm D call. Germline-derived CDR1 and CDR2 are MDHEN and SYDVKM. V was trimmed by 5 bases and J by 0 bases, leaving 14 bases between them. The CDR3 is 15 amino acids. The chain's CDR3 is CASSLMGYLSYEQYF. CDR3 nucleotide sequence: TGTGCCAGCAGTCTAATGGGATACCTCTCCTACGAGCAGTACTTC.

The chain recombines TRBV6-4 with TRBJ1-2; no definite D call. Germline-derived CDR1 and CDR2 are MRHNA and SNTAGT. Trimming pared 6 bases from V and 4 bases from J, leaving 15 bases between. The CDR3 is 14 residues long. The CDR3 DNA sequence: TGTGCCAGCAGAGTTGGGCCTTTCTCCTATGGCTACACCTTC. Translated: CASRVGPFSYGYTF.

This clone is a singleton in its sample. The chain links TRBV11-2 to TRBJ2-3, with 12 positions matching TRBD1. V lost 5 bases, J lost 4 bases, and 7 bases stayed unmatched. This CDR3 spans 16 amino acids. Germline loops: CDR1 SGHAT, CDR2 FQNNGV. CDR3 bases: TGTGCCAGCAGCCAAAACCGGGACAGGGGGCCAGATACGCAGTATTTT. Translation gives CASSQNRDRGPDTQYF.

Of note for this clone: Other DNA sequences in the same sample also yield this CDR3. The chain couples TRBV28 to TRBJ2-7, with D possibly matching TRBD2 (5 bases). V was pared by 6 bases and J by 4 bases, with 7 bases between. The CDR3 covers 11 residues. The V gene's germline CDR1 is MDHEN and CDR2 SYDVKM. This CDR3 reads CASRRTYEQYF. CDR3 in DNA: TGTGCCAGCAGGCGGACTTACGAGCAGTACTTC.

This clone was seen only once. The rearrangement links TRBV30 to TRBJ1-6; unclear D gene. The CDR3 spans 12 residues. Per the germline V gene, CDR1 is GTSNPN and CDR2 is SVGIG (reference sequence). Trimming removed 7 bases at V and 7 bases at J, with 11 bases between. The CDR3 DNA sequence: TGTGCCTCGGACCTACCAAATTCACCCCTCCACTTT. Its translation is CASDLPNSPLHF.

The V and J genes are TRBV18 and TRBJ1-1, with 7 bases identical to TRBD1. Per the germline V gene, CDR1 is KGHSH and CDR2 is LQKENI. The CDR3 contains 16 residues. After removal of 4 bases from V and 1 base from J, the junction contained 9 bases not matched to a gene. The CDR3 reads CASSQNGGQANTEAFF. CDR3 in DNA: TGTGCCAGCTCACAAAACGGAGGACAGGCGAACACTGAAGCTTTCTTT.

This chain links TRBV5-4 with TRBJ2-6; D is undetermined. The CDR3 is 14 residues long. Germline lookup yields CDR1 SGHNT and CDR2 YYREEE (reference sequence). The V and J ends lost 4 bases and 2 bases respectively, with 7 bases between them. This CDR3 is CASSVTAGANVLTF. The CDR3 DNA is TGTGCCAGCAGCGTCACGGCTGGGGCCAACGTCCTGACTTTC.

This chain joins TRBV2 and TRBJ1-1; D is perhaps TRBD1 (6 bases). The V gene's germline CDR1 is SNHLY and CDR2 FYNNEI. V was shortened by 11 bases and J by 5 bases, with 18 bases between the two germline ends. The CDR3 totals 13 residues. CDR3: CASWGQGGTEAFF. In nucleotides, the CDR3 is TGTGCCTCCTGGGGGCAGGGCGGGACTGAAGCTTTCTTT.